This paragraph reports one T cell receptor (beta chain). Clones were read by immunoSEQ multiplex PCR, and TCRdb kept only the in-frame ones, dropping some. The profile shows fewer than 110,000 clones, roughly 84% of them singletons. The CDR3 length is 15 residues. Deletions cut 0 bases from V and 5 bases from J, with 11 bases between. The germline V gene has CDR1 LNHNV and CDR2 YYDKDF (reference sequence). This entry belongs to a study of blood T cell repertoires in COVID-19. As for the study in general: The analysed material was cDNA or gDNA that came from T cells, B-cell-depleted T cells, or PBMCs.

The sequenced material came from peripheral blood. This clonotype originated in a human donor in a cohort sampled during active or convalescent COVID-19. The J gene is TRBJ1-5, the V gene TRBV15; tentative D call: TRBD1 (6 bases). CDR3 in amino acids: CATSRDLTGYQPQHF. CDR3 nucleotides: TGTGCCACCAGCAGAGACCTAACAGGGTATCAGCCCCAGCATTTT.